The clone carrying this T cell receptor beta chain has more than one count but fewer than ten. The Seattle site enrolled patients during active infection and followed them longitudinally. This specimen belongs to a study of blood T cell repertoires in COVID-19. As for the study in general: COVID-19 samples from acute and convalescent phases originated in the United States, Italy and Spain.

The repertoire was sequenced with immunoSEQ multiplex PCR; TCRdb's copy has only in-frame clones and lacks some. This sample has about 160,000 clones; 79% occur once, and the top ten carry roughly 8%. This TCR derives from a woman aged 60-70 years with COVID-19, enrolled during active disease. What was sequenced was peripheral blood.

CDR3 sequence (DNA): TGTGCCAGCCGAAGTGACAGGGTGAACACTGAAGCTTTCTTT. Translating gives CASRSDRVNTEAFF. The chain has TRBV25-1 and TRBJ1-1; the match to TRBD1 covers 7 bases. Germline CDR1 MGHDK, CDR2 SYGVNS. This CDR3 is built from 14 residues. V lost 8 bases and J lost 0; bases outside the gene matches: 6.